Listed below are T cell receptor beta chains from one sample, sequenced in a study of T-cell memory formation after mild COVID-19. One entry per CDR3 protein, called by TCRdb with MiXCR from the 5' RACE reads. The sample consists of about 350,000 distinct CDR3 sequences, about an eighth of them appearing once. The sequenced sample was PBMCs or a T cell subset sorted from them (not recorded which). The source of these receptors is a man aged 18 to 30 who had mild COVID-19 (a few samples of this study predate the infection). Cell type and time point are not known. Both conserved end residues are part of each CDR3. Fields, in order: J gene, V gene, D gene, clone size, CDR3 DNA, CDR3 protein. D genes are given only for firm matches. Clone size, where shown, is once, few, many, or a class for clones that have expanded.

j_call: TRBJ2-3
v_call: TRBV19
d_call: NA
clone_size: few
cdr3_nt: TGTGCCAGTAACCCTGGGGGCACAGATACGCAGTATTTT
cdr3_aa: CASNPGGTDTQYF

j_call: TRBJ2-2
v_call: TRBV7-3
d_call: NA
clone_size: few
cdr3_nt: TGTGCCAGCAGCTTAAGCGTTGAGACAGCGAACACCGGGGAGCTGTTTTTT
cdr3_aa: CASSLSVETANTGELFF

j_call: TRBJ1-1
v_call: TRBV7-9
d_call: NA
clone_size: many
cdr3_nt: TGTGCCAGCAGCTTAGAAACTGGCACTGAAGCTTTCTTT
cdr3_aa: CASSLETGTEAFF

j_call: TRBJ2-3
v_call: TRBV20-1
d_call: TRBD2
clone_size: NA
cdr3_nt: TGCAGTGGGGGACTAGCGGGGGCAGATACGCAGTATTTT
cdr3_aa: CSGGLAGADTQYF

j_call: TRBJ2-2
v_call: TRBV24-1
d_call: TRBD1
clone_size: NA
cdr3_nt: TGTGCCACCAGTGATTCTAGGACAGGGGCCGGGGAGCTGTTTTTT
cdr3_aa: CATSDSRTGAGELFF

j_call: TRBJ2-7
v_call: TRBV7-2
d_call: TRBD1
clone_size: NA
cdr3_nt: TGTGCCAGCAGCCCAAGACGCGACAGGGCTTACGAGCAGTACTTC
cdr3_aa: CASSPRRDRAYEQYF

j_call: TRBJ2-1
v_call: TRBV7-2
d_call: TRBD2
clone_size: NA
cdr3_nt: TGTGCCAGCAGCGAACCGAGGACTAGCGGGGGCTACAATGAGCAGTTCTTC
cdr3_aa: CASSEPRTSGGYNEQFF

j_call: TRBJ2-5
v_call: TRBV5-1
d_call: TRBD1
clone_size: NA
cdr3_nt: TGCGCCTGCAACAGGGGGCTTGTAGAGACCCAGTACTTC
cdr3_aa: CACNRGLVETQYF

j_call: TRBJ2-7
v_call: TRBV11-3
d_call: NA
clone_size: few
cdr3_nt: TGTGCCAGCAGCTTAGACCGGCAGCGGTCCTACGAGCAGTACTTC
cdr3_aa: CASSLDRQRSYEQYF

j_call: TRBJ2-7
v_call: TRBV5-1
d_call: TRBD1
clone_size: NA
cdr3_nt: TGCGCCAGCAGCTCCCCGGGACAGGGGATGAGTGAGCAGTACTTC
cdr3_aa: CASSSPGQGMSEQYF

j_call: TRBJ1-1
v_call: TRBV6-2/TRBV6-3
d_call: TRBD1
clone_size: NA
cdr3_nt: TGTGCCAGCAGCCCCCGGGACAGGGGGAACACTGAAGCTTTCTTT
cdr3_aa: CASSPRDRGNTEAFF

j_call: TRBJ1-5
v_call: TRBV20-1
d_call: NA
clone_size: many
cdr3_nt: TGCAGTGCTAGTACCAGTTCTGGCAGAAAGCCCCAGCATTTT
cdr3_aa: CSASTSSGRKPQHF

j_call: TRBJ2-5
v_call: TRBV7-2
d_call: NA
clone_size: many
cdr3_nt: TGTGCCAGCAGCTTACCGGGGGACGGGGGAGAGACCCAGTACTTC
cdr3_aa: CASSLPGDGGETQYF

j_call: TRBJ2-2
v_call: TRBV6-6
d_call: TRBD1
clone_size: NA
cdr3_nt: TGTGCCAGCACCCCTCCTGGGGACAGCACCGGGGAGCTGTTTTTT
cdr3_aa: CASTPPGDSTGELFF

j_call: TRBJ2-5
v_call: TRBV7-2
d_call: TRBD1
clone_size: many
cdr3_nt: TGTGCCAGCAGCTACCAGGGGGCGGGTGAGACCCAGTACTTC
cdr3_aa: CASSYQGAGETQYF

j_call: TRBJ2-5
v_call: TRBV29-1
d_call: TRBD1
clone_size: NA
cdr3_nt: TGCAGCGTTGAATTGCGGGACAGGGAACGAGAGACCCAGTACTTC
cdr3_aa: CSVELRDRERETQYF

j_call: TRBJ1-2
v_call: TRBV6-2/TRBV6-3
d_call: TRBD1
clone_size: few
cdr3_nt: TGTGCCAGCCGGGACAGGGTCTATGGCTACACCTTC
cdr3_aa: CASRDRVYGYTF